This is a list of T cell receptor beta chains from one sample in a study of shared clonotypes between healthy human individuals. The assay was immunoSEQ multiplex PCR, and TCRdb's table has in-frame clones only and misses some. The sample lists a few million clones, 90% to 95% seen once, with over 0.12% in the top ten. Sequencing was carried out using naive CD4+ T cells sorted from blood. The receptor source for this set is a man between 18 and 35 years old in good health. The CDR3 runs from the conserved cysteine through the conserved F or W. The order of the fields is D gene, J gene, V gene, clone size, CDR3 length, CDR3 DNA, CDR3 protein. D genes are given only for firm matches. Clone sizes are given selectively: once, few, many, or a class where the clone is expanded.

>TRBD1|TRBJ1-5|TRBV10-1|-|18
TGCGCCAGCCACGACCTATGGACAGGGGGCGATAGCAATCAGCCCCAGCATTTT
CASHDLWTGGDSNQPQHF
>-|TRBJ1-2|TRBV5-6|-|14
TGTGCCAGCAGCTTGCCAGGGGTGAACTATGGCTACACCTTC
CASSLPGVNYGYTF
>-|TRBJ2-3|TRBV30|once|13
TGTGCCTGGAGTGTCCGGGAACAGGGTACGCAGTATTTT
CAWSVREQGTQYF
>TRBD1|TRBJ1-2|TRBV18|-|15
TGTGCCAGCTCACGTACCACGCAGGGGGGGTATGGCTACACCTTC
CASSRTTQGGYGYTF
>-|TRBJ2-3|TRBV9|-|15
TGTGCCAGCAGCGACCTTGCTTCTAGCACAGATACGCAGTATTTT
CASSDLASSTDTQYF
>-|TRBJ1-1|TRBV13|-|12
TGTGCCACCTCCCAGGGGAACACTGAAGCTTTCTTT
CATSQGNTEAFF
>TRBD2|TRBJ2-7|TRBV6-1|-|17
TGTGCCAGCAGTGTCATACCCCCGGGACTAGCGAGTTACGAGCAGTACTTC
CASSVIPPGLASYEQYF
>-|TRBJ2-5|TRBV5-6|-|16
TGTGCCAGCAGCTTGGGGCCCGGGGGCCCCCAAGAGACCCAGTACTTC
CASSLGPGGPQETQYF
>TRBD2|TRBJ2-5|TRBV9|-|15
TGTGCCAGCAATTCCGGCGGGGGGCCAGTTGAGACCCAGTACTTC
CASNSGGGPVETQYF
>-|TRBJ1-1|TRBV30|-|14
TGTGCCTGGAGTGTATCCAGCCAGAACACTGAAGCTTTCTTT
CAWSVSSQNTEAFF
>-|TRBJ2-7|TRBV20-1|-|11
TGCAGTGCTAGAAACTCCCTCGAGCAGTACTTC
CSARNSLEQYF
>-|TRBJ2-7|TRBV7-9|-|14
TGTGCCAGCAGCAATGGTGGGAGCTCCGACGAGCAGTACTTC
CASSNGGSSDEQYF
>TRBD2|TRBJ2-1|TRBV5-4|-|16
TGTGCCAGCAGCCCTCAAGTTGGGGGACTACCACATGAGCAGTTCTTC
CASSPQVGGLPHEQFF
>TRBD1|TRBJ1-2|TRBV5-1|-|15
TGCGCCAGCAGCTCAAGGACAGGGAAAAACTATGGCTACACCTTC
CASSSRTGKNYGYTF
>TRBD2|TRBJ2-3|TRBV4-1|-|16
TGCGCCAGCAGCCAAGTCTCAGCGGGAGGGACAGATACGCAGTATTTT
CASSQVSAGGTDTQYF
>TRBD1|TRBJ1-4|TRBV28|once|15
TGTGCCAGCAGATCCGAGGACAGGGCTAATGAAAAACTGTTTTTT
CASRSEDRANEKLFF